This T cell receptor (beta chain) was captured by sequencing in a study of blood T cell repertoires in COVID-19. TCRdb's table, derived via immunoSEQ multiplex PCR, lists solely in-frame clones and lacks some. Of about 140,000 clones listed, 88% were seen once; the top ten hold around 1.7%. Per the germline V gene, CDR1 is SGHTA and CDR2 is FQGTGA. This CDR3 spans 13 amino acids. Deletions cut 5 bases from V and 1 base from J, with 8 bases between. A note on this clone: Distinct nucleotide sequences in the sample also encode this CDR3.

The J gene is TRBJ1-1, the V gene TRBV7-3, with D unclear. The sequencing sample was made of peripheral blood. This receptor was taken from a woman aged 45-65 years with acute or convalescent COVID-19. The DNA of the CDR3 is TGTGCCAGCAGCCCAGGAGGGAACACTGAAGCTTTCTTT. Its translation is CASSPGGNTEAFF.